This T cell receptor beta chain derives from a study of cytotoxic CD8 clonotypes in ibrutinib-treated CLL. The study, taken as a whole, reports: Baseline levels were approached again at progression, after clonality had risen at ibrutinib response. Patients had baseline clonality above age-matched healthy donors, and this clonality moved with circulating CD8+ T-cell counts.

On this clone: Its antigen is not known.

CDR1 and CDR2 from the germline V gene are LNHNV and YYDKDF (reference sequence). CDR3 length: 17 residues. The ends were cut back, 5 bases at V and 1 base at J, with 17 bases in the middle. Sequencing used immunoSEQ multiplex PCR; TCRdb keeps in-frame clones, though not all of them. The sample has 45,000 to 60,000 clones, around 55% seen once. Source: PBMCs, taken after 24 months of ibrutinib treatment. The sequence came from a human donor with chronic lymphocytic leukemia. V gene TRBV15 combines with J gene TRBJ2-2, with D possibly matching TRBD1 (6 bases). DNA of the CDR3: TGTGCCACCAGCCCAGGCAGGGGACACCTGAACACCGGGGAGCTGTTTTTT. This translates into CATSPGRGHLNTGELFF.